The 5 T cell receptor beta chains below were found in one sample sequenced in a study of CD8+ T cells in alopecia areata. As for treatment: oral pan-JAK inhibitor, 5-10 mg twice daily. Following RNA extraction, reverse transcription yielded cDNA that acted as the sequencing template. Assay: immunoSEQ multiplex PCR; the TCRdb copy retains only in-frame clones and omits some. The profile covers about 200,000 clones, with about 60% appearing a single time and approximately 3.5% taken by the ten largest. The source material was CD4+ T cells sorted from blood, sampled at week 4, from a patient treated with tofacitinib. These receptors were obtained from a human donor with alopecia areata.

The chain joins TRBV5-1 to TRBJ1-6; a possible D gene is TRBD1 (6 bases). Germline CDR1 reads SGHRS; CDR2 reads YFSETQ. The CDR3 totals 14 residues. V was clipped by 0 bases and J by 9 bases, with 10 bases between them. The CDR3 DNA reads TGCGCCAGCAGCTTGGCGGGACAACTTTCACCCCTCCACTTT. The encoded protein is CASSLAGQLSPLHF.

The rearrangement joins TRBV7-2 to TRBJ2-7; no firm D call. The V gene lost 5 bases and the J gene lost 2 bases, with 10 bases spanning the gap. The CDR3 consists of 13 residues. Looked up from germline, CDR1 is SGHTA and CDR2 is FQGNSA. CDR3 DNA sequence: TGTGCCAGCAGCACCGACATAACCTACGAGCAGTACTTC. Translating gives CASSTDITYEQYF.

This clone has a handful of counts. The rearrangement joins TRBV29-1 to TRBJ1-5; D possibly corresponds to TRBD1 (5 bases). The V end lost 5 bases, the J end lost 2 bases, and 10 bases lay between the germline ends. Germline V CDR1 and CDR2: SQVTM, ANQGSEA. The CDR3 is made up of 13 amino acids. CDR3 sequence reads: CSVRQTGNQPQHF. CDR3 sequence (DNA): TGCAGCGTTAGACAGACCGGCAATCAGCCCCAGCATTTT.

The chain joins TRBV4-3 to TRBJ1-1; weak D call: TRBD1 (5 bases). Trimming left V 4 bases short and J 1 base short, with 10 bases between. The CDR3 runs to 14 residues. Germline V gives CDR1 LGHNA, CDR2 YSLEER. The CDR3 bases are TGCGCCAGCAGCCGACTGACAGCGAACACTGAAGCTTTCTTT. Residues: CASSRLTANTEAFF.

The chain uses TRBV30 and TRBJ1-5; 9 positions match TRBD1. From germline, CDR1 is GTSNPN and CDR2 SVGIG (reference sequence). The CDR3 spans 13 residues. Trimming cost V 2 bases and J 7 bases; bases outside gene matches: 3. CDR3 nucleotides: TGTGCCTGGAGTCGGGACAGGGCACAGCCCCAGCATTTT. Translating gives CAWSRDRAQPQHF. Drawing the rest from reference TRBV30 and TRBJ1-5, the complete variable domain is SQTIHQWPATLVQPVGSPLSLECTVEGTSNPNLYWYRQAAGRGLQLLFYSVGIGQISSEVPQNLSASRPQDRQFILSSKKLLLSDSGFYLCAWSRDRAQPQHFGDGTRLSIL.